Given below is one T cell receptor beta chain in context. The source of the sample is a study of OX40 agonist ivuxolimab in advanced cancers. Across the whole study: Three individuals attained partial responses, comprising one hepatocellular carcinoma case and two cutaneous melanoma cases.

CDR1 is SGHTA, CDR2 FQGNSA, per germline. The CDR3 runs to 14 residues. V was clipped by 1 base and J by 2 bases, with 8 bases between them. Profiled with immunoSEQ multiplex PCR; TCRdb holds only in-frame clones, not every one. Of some 74,000 clones detected, 91% appear once; the ten largest clones hold roughly 6.9%. Patients were excluded for autoimmune disease history or systemic immunosuppression. The rearrangement uses TRBV7-2 and TRBJ1-2; a weak D match, TRBD1 (5 bases). The TCR comes from an adult with an advanced solid tumor such as melanoma, head and neck, liver or kidney cancer. The sequencing here drew on CD4+ or CD8+ T cells sorted from blood, taken in a trial of the OX40 agonist ivuxolimab. CDR3 nucleotide sequence: TGTGCCAGCAGCTTAGACAGGAAAAACTATGGCTACACCTTC. Translating it yields CASSLDRKNYGYTF.